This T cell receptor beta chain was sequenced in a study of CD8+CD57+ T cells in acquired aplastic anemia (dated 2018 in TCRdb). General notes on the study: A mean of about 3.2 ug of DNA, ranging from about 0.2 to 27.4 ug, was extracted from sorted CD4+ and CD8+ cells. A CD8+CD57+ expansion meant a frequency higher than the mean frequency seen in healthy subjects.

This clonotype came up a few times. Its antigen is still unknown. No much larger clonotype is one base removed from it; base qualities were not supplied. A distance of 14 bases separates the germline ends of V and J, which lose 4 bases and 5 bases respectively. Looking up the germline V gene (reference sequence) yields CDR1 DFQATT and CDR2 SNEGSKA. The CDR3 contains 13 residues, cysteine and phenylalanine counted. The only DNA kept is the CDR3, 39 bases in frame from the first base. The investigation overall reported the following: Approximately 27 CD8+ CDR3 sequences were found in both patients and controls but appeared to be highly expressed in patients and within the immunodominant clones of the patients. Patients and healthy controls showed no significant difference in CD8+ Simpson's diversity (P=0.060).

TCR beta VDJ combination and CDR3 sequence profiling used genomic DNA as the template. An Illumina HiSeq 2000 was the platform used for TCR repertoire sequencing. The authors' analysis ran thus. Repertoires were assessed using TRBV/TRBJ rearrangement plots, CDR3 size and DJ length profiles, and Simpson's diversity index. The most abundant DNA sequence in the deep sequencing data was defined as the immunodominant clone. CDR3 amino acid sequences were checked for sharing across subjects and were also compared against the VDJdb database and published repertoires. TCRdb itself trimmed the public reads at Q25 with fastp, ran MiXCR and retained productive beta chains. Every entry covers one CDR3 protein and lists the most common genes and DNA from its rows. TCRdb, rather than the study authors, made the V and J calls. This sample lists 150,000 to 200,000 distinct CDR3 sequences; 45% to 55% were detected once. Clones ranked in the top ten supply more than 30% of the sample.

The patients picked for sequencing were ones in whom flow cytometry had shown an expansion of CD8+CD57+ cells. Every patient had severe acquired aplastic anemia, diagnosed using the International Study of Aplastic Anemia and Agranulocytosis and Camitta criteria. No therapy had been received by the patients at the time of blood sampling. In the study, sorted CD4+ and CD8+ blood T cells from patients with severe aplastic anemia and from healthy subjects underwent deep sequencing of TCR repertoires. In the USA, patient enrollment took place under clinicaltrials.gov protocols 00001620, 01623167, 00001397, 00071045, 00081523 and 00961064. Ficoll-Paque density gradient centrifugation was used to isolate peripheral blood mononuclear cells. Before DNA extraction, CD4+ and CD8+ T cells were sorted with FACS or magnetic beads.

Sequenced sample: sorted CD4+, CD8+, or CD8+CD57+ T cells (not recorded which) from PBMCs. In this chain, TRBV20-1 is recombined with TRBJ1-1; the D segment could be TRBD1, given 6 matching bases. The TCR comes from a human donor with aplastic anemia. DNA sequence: TGCAGTGCTACATTTTTGGGGGCGACTGAAGCTTTCTTT. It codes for CSATFLGATEAFF.